These 25 T cell receptor beta chains were sequenced from one sample in a study of radiation and T cells in renal cell carcinoma. Sample time point: baseline pretreatment blood. The treatment is: 15 Gy SBRT to primary tumor, nephrectomy 4 weeks later. TCRdb keeps only in-frame clones here, not all; method: immunoSEQ multiplex PCR. The table has about 49,000 clones, approximately 83% seen once; the top ten hold about 33%. The sample in question was blood, obtained from a patient whose treatment included radiotherapy and nephrectomy. Receptor source: a woman aged 70-85 years with renal cell carcinoma.

V gene TRBV7-2 combines with J gene TRBJ2-2; TRBD2 matches 11 bases. Trimming cost V 7 bases and J 2 bases; bases outside gene matches: 6. Per the germline V gene, CDR1 is SGHTA and CDR2 is FQGNSA. The CDR3 has 16 amino acids. The CDR3 DNA reads as TGTGCCAGCACCGGACTAGCGGGCCTTAACACCGGGGAGCTGTTTTTT. Its translation is CASTGLAGLNTGELFF.

The CDR3 DNA follows: TGCGCCAGCAGCCCACCGGGACTAGCGGGACTCAATGAGCAGTTCTTC. Translation gives CASSPPGLAGLNEQFF. The chain links TRBV5-1 to TRBJ2-1; 13 bases are shared with TRBD2. The CDR3 spans 16 residues. The V gene's germline CDR1 is SGHRS and CDR2 YFSETQ. The V segment lost 4 bases and the J segment 6 bases; nucleotides outside the gene matches: 7.

This chain uses TRBV5-1 with TRBJ2-5; D ambiguous. Germline CDR1 is SGHRS and CDR2 is YFSETQ. The CDR3 contains 18 residues. Between the trimmed V and J ends, which lost 4 bases and 4 bases, there was a span of 26 bases. DNA for the CDR3: TGCGCCAGCAGCCTTCAGGCCCCAGGTTCCTGGTCCCGAGAGACCCAGTACTTC. The encoded protein is CASSLQAPGSWSRETQYF.

The chain combines TRBV5-1 with TRBJ1-1; 8 bases line up with TRBD1. This CDR3 has 14 amino acids. Trimming removed 4 bases from V and 4 bases from J; junction bases left unmatched: 6. Germline V gene data show CDR1 as SGHRS and CDR2 as YFSETQ. CDR3 sequence (DNA): TGCGCCAGCAGCCTCGGACAGGGAGGCACTGAAGCTTTCTTT. It yields the protein CASSLGQGGTEAFF.

This chain links TRBV4-3 with TRBJ2-1, with TRBD2 matching over 11 bases. Germline assignment: CDR1 LGHNA and CDR2 YSLEER. This CDR3 contains 18 residues. Losses at the gene ends were 0 bases for V and 4 bases for J; bases not matched to a gene: 8. In nucleotides, the CDR3 is TGCGCCAGCAGCCAAGAAGGGATGGGGACTAGCGGTTACAATGAGCAGTTCTTC. This gives the protein CASSQEGMGTSGYNEQFF.

The genes are TRBV5-1 and TRBJ2-5; tentative D call: TRBD1 (6 bases). Trimming stripped 5 bases from V and 2 bases from J, with 13 bases between. This CDR3 is 14 amino acids long. The germline V gene encodes CDR1 SGHRS and CDR2 YFSETQ. CDR3 in DNA: TGCGCCAGCAGGTCGGGACAAGCGCAAGAGACCCAGTACTTC. Translation gives CASRSGQAQETQYF.

Only one count was recorded for this clone. This chain joins TRBV10-3 and TRBJ1-2; D unresolved. Trimming pared 6 bases from V and 5 bases from J, leaving 7 bases between. Per the germline V gene, CDR1 is ENHRY and CDR2 is SYGVKD. CDR3 length equals 11 residues. Here the CDR3 reads CAIRTLYGYTF. The CDR3 DNA sequence: TGTGCCATCAGAACATTGTATGGCTACACCTTC.

The chain recombines TRBV11-2 with TRBJ1-5; the D gene is possibly TRBD1 (5 bases). From germline, CDR1 is SGHAT and CDR2 FQNNGV. Trimming cost V 4 bases and J 5 bases, with 9 bases left between them. The CDR3 sequence is 13 residues long. DNA for the CDR3: TGTGCCAGCAGCTCCAGGGTTGATCAGCCCCAGCATTTT. Protein sequence: CASSSRVDQPQHF.

The rearrangement uses TRBV5-1 and TRBJ1-6, with D possibly being TRBD1 (6 bases). V gave up 0 bases and J gave up 7 bases, with 11 bases separating them. The CDR3 has 15 amino acids. Looked up from germline, CDR1 is SGHRS and CDR2 is YFSETQ. CDR3 DNA sequence: TGCGCCAGCAGCTTGGACGGGGGCATGAATTCACCCCTCCACTTT. Residues: CASSLDGGMNSPLHF.

This clone has only one observation. This CDR3 is CASSLGLAGETQYF. The CDR3 DNA reads TGTGCCAGCAGCTTGGGACTAGCGGGAGAGACCCAGTACTTC. V gene TRBV6-6 combines with J gene TRBJ2-5; 12 nucleotides match TRBD2. V shed 6 bases, J shed 4 bases, and the junction held 3 bases outside the gene matches. This CDR3 is built from 14 residues. Germline-derived CDR1 and CDR2 are MNHNY and SVGAGI (reference sequence).

The rearrangement uses TRBV6-4 and TRBJ2-3; 8 bases fit TRBD1. J lost 2 bases, V lost 4 bases, and 2 bases had no gene match. Germline V gives CDR1 MRHNA, CDR2 SNTAGT. This CDR3 contains 14 residues. As DNA, the CDR3 is TGTGCCAGCAGTGCAGGGGGCCCCACAGATACGCAGTATTTT. Its protein is CASSAGGPTDTQYF.

The genes are TRBV9 and TRBJ2-1, with TRBD2 identical over 11 bases. V shed 0 bases, J shed 10 bases, and the junction held 6 bases outside the gene matches. There are 15 residues in the CDR3. Germline loops: CDR1 SGDLS, CDR2 YYNGEE. The CDR3 spells CASSVGDSGGAEQFF. CDR3 sequence (DNA): TGTGCCAGCAGCGTAGGTGATAGCGGGGGGGCCGAGCAGTTCTTC. The complete variable domain, with remaining parts taken from reference TRBV9 and TRBJ2-1, reads DSGVTQTPKHLITATGQRVTLRCSPRSGDLSVYWYQQSLDQGLQFLIQYYNGEERAKGNILERFSAQQFPDLHSELNLSSLELGDSALYFCASSVGDSGGAEQFFGPGTRLTVL.

The sample holds one count of this clone. The V gene is TRBV6-6, the J gene TRBJ2-7, with D uncertain. The CDR3 runs 12 residues. Germline values: CDR1 MNHNY, CDR2 SVGAGI (reference sequence). Trimming removed 8 bases at V and 1 base at J, with 9 bases between. CDR3 loop: CASGPGSYEQYF. The CDR3 DNA reads TGTGCCAGCGGACCTGGGTCCTACGAGCAGTACTTC.

This clone came up once. The J gene is TRBJ2-4, the V gene TRBV6-1, with D perhaps TRBD2 (5 bases). V shed 8 bases and J shed 9 bases, with 14 bases lying between them. Looked up from germline, CDR1 is MNHNS and CDR2 is SASEGT. CDR3 size: 12 residues. The CDR3 DNA is TGTGCCAGCCTAACCCTTGGGAGCATTCAGTACTTC. Translated, it gives CASLTLGSIQYF.

This chain links TRBV7-9 with TRBJ2-1, with TRBD2 matching over 16 bases. The germline V gene encodes CDR1 SEHNR and CDR2 FQNEAQ (reference sequence). This CDR3 has 15 residues. The junction had 9 bases not matched to a gene; V was cut back by 11 bases and J by 8 bases. CDR3 coding DNA: TGTGCCGATGGGACTAGCGGGAGGGGTTTCGATGAGCAGTTCTTC. Amino acid sequence: CADGTSGRGFDEQFF.

The chain has TRBV6-5 and TRBJ2-3, with 7 bases aligning to TRBD2. The CDR3 runs to 14 residues. J lost 3 bases, V lost 7 bases, and 7 bases had no gene match. CDR1 and CDR2 from the germline V gene are MNHEY and SVGAGI. In nucleotides, the CDR3 is TGTGCCAGCACCCCTTGGGGGGGAACAGATACGCAGTATTTT. Encoded protein: CASTPWGGTDTQYF.

V gene TRBV19 combines with J gene TRBJ1-1, with a weak D call TRBD1 (6 bases). The V gene's germline CDR1 is LNHDA and CDR2 SQIVND (reference sequence). CDR3 length equals 13 residues. V lost 6 bases to trimming and J lost 1 base, with 9 bases between them. The CDR3 loop reads CASRDRSNTEAFF. CDR3 sequence (DNA): TGTGCCAGTAGGGACAGATCGAACACTGAAGCTTTCTTT.

The CDR3 spells CSARSGDTQYF. CDR3 nucleotide sequence: TGCAGTGCTAGGTCGGGAGATACGCAGTATTTT. The chain links TRBV20-1 to TRBJ2-3; no clear D. The CDR3 sequence is 11 residues long. V shed 3 bases and J shed 5 bases, with 6 bases lying between them. The germline CDR1 and CDR2 sequences are DFQATT and SNEGSKA (reference sequence).

Written as DNA, the CDR3 is TGCGCCAGCAGCTTCCGCCCTGGGGGCTACGAGCAGTACTTC. Translating it yields CASSFRPGGYEQYF. V usage is TRBV5-1 and J usage is TRBJ2-7; D tentatively reads TRBD1 or TRBD2 (5 bases each). V was clipped by 2 bases and J by 3 bases, with 12 bases between them. Per the germline V gene, CDR1 is SGHRS and CDR2 is YFSETQ. CDR3 length: 14 amino acids.

The chain combines TRBV5-8 with TRBJ1-5; D call uncertain. V was shortened by 0 bases and J by 3 bases, with 1 base between the two germline ends. Germline V gene data show CDR1 as SGHTS and CDR2 as YDEGEE. The CDR3 runs to 12 residues. The DNA of the CDR3 is TGTGCCAGCAGCTTGGACAATCAGCCCCAGCATTTT. It encodes CASSLDNQPQHF.

The chain is built from TRBV27 and TRBJ2-7, with D tentatively TRBD2 (6 bases). The germline CDR1 and CDR2 sequences are MNHEY and SMNVEV (reference sequence). This CDR3 spans 15 amino acids. V lost 5 bases and J 0 bases, leaving 14 bases between the germline ends. The CDR3 DNA follows: TGTGCCAGCAGTCTGGACGGGGGACTCTCCTACGAGCAGTACTTC. This codes for CASSLDGGLSYEQYF.

V usage is TRBV6-5 and J usage is TRBJ2-7; D could derive from TRBD1 or TRBD2 (6 bases each). The CDR3 consists of 15 residues. V was trimmed by 0 bases and J by 3 bases, leaving 12 bases between them. CDR1 and CDR2 from the germline V gene are MNHEY and SVGAGI. CDR3 in amino acids: CASSYSPGAFYEQYF. CDR3 nucleotides: TGTGCCAGCAGTTACTCACCGGGGGCCTTCTACGAGCAGTACTTC.

The chain recombines TRBV7-2 with TRBJ2-2, with 7 bases that match TRBD2. Germline loops: CDR1 SGHTA, CDR2 FQGNSA. V lost 1 base to trimming and J lost 4 bases; unmatched junction nucleotides: 6. The CDR3 length is 16 residues. CDR3 protein: CASSLEPGGGTGELFF. CDR3 sequence (DNA): TGTGCCAGCAGCTTAGAACCGGGAGGCGGCACCGGGGAGCTGTTTTTT.

The chain carries TRBV7-2 and TRBJ2-3, with 14 bases aligning to TRBD2. This CDR3 is built from 17 residues. V shed 5 bases, J shed 0 bases, and the junction held 4 bases outside the gene matches. Germline assignment: CDR1 SGHTA and CDR2 FQGNSA. The CDR3 DNA reads TGTGCCAGCAGCCAACGACTAGCGGGGGGGAGCACAGATACGCAGTATTTT. It is translated as CASSQRLAGGSTDTQYF.

Written as DNA, the CDR3 is TGTGCCAGCAGTTTAACAAACCCATTGAGGGAGTATAGCAATCAGCCCCAGCATTTT. Translating gives CASSLTNPLREYSNQPQHF. The chain carries TRBV27 and TRBJ1-5; the D is unclear. Germline V gene sequence: CDR1 MNHEY, CDR2 SMNVEV (reference sequence). CDR3 length equals 19 residues. V lost 2 bases and J 0 bases, leaving 20 bases between the germline ends.